The entry below describes one TCR beta chain. What it recognizes is unknown. Only in-frame clones appear in the TCRdb table, and some are missing; sequencing was by immunoSEQ multiplex PCR. The table lists 150,000 to 200,000 clones, 94% of them singletons. These data belong to a study of T cell responses to AZD1222 COVID-19 vaccine. Whole-study findings and limits: Elevations in Spike-specific TCR breadth and depth followed administration of two AZD1222 doses.

Germline CDR1 and CDR2: LGHDT and YNNKEL (reference sequence). The V end was cut by 1 base, the J end by 5 bases, with 4 bases between. The CDR3 runs to 12 residues. The origin of this receptor is an adult who received the AZD1222 COVID-19 vaccine. Material: peripheral blood, obtained 28 days after the second AZD1222 dose. The chain carries TRBV3-1 (or the pseudogene TRBV3-2) and TRBJ2-3; the D is unclear. CDR3 amino acids: CASSQGGDTQYF. The CDR3 coding sequence is TGTGCCAGCAGCCAAGGAGGAGATACGCAGTATTTT.